This TCR beta chain was observed in a study of T cells after yellow fever vaccination. Study-wide results and limits: Researchers noted that a small share of clonotypes showed up in both CD4 and CD8 compartments.

This clonotype was observed a few times. Its antigen remains unidentified. The study made its TCR cDNA through 5'RACE template switching. That step introduced a universal primer site along with UMIs. MiXCR, applied by TCRdb to the 5' RACE reads, yields one record per CDR3 protein. In the table there are approximately 550,000 distinct CDR3 sequences, approximately 13% of which are singletons. V shed 6 bases and J shed 5 bases, with 17 bases lying between them. The CDR3 extends over 14 amino acids. The germline gives CDR1 MNHEY, CDR2 SMNVEV (reference sequence). The chain couples TRBV27 to TRBJ2-7, with D maybe TRBD1 (6 bases). This TCR came from a man aged 25 to 45 who received the YFV17D yellow fever vaccine. Sequences were derived from PBMCs, sampled on the day of the yellow fever booster vaccination. CDR3 sequence reads: CASSEQGKLHEQYF. DNA of the CDR3: TGTGCCAGCAGCGAACAGGGTAAATTACACGAGCAGTACTTC.